This T cell receptor (beta chain) is from a study of cytomegalovirus exposure and HLA in healthy donors. Turning to the study itself: An earlier analysis found 95 million to 140 million unique TCR beta sequences from 150 million to 200 million T cells.

The ends were cut back, 5 bases at V and 0 bases at J, with 10 bases in the middle. The CDR3 is made up of 14 amino acids. Germline-derived CDR1 and CDR2 are LGHNA and YNFKEQ. Comments on this clone: Its antigen is not identified.

13 Jbeta primers and 60 Vbeta primers were used for the PCR. Here immunoSEQ multiplex PCR was the method, and the copy in TCRdb shows in-frame clones only, minus some. The data show 150,000 to 200,000 clones, 75% to 85% seen once. Donors were ostensibly healthy at sampling, although undocumented immune exposures were probable. The study, taken as a whole, reports: HLA allele associations emerged for around 16,000 TCR beta sequences in a later analysis, at 0.05 false discovery rate. For most subjects, TCR beta sequences were reported to predict HLA-A and HLA-B alleles with accuracy.

The chain carries TRBV4-2 and TRBJ1-1; D is ambiguous. The material sequenced was PBMCs. The receptor comes from a woman younger than 30 in good health and CMV-seronegative. Written as DNA, the CDR3 is TGTGCCAGCAGCTTGAACCCTATGAACACTGAAGCTTTCTTT. As protein: CASSLNPMNTEAFF.